The 8 T cell receptor beta chains listed next were all sequenced from one sample in a study of blood T cell repertoires in COVID-19. Sequencing used immunoSEQ multiplex PCR; TCRdb keeps in-frame clones, though not all of them. The sample holds fewer than 200,000 clones, under 80% seen once. The material sequenced was peripheral blood. The receptors were gathered from a man in his 70s with acute or convalescent COVID-19.

The chain couples TRBV7-2 to TRBJ1-5; 9 positions agree with TRBD1. V gave up 1 base and J gave up 7 bases; unmatched junction bases: 8. This CDR3 is 16 amino acids long. CDR1 is SGHTA, CDR2 FQGNSA, per germline. The CDR3 loop is CASSLGGTGMNQPQHF. The CDR3 DNA is TGTGCCAGCAGCTTAGGAGGGACAGGGATGAACCAGCCCCAGCATTTT.

This chain links TRBV7-8 with TRBJ2-5; D unclear. The V gene lost 4 bases and the J gene lost 3 bases, with 9 bases spanning the gap. Germline V gene data show CDR1 as SGHVS and CDR2 as FQNEAQ. There are 13 residues in the CDR3. CDR3 DNA: TGTGCCAGCAGCTCCCCAAATGAAGAGACCCAGTACTTC. Amino acids: CASSSPNEETQYF.

This chain links TRBV27 with TRBJ1-5; TRBD1 agrees at 9 bases. This CDR3 region has 15 residues. Germline-derived CDR1 and CDR2 are MNHEY and SMNVEV (reference sequence). The ends lost 6 bases at V and 3 bases at J; junction bases unmatched: 6. The CDR3 spells CASRTGTGNNQPQHF. The CDR3, as DNA: TGTGCCAGCAGAACCGGGACAGGGAACAATCAGCCCCAGCATTTT.

In its sample, this clone was seen once. The rearrangement joins TRBV20-1 to TRBJ1-5; 8 nucleotides line up with TRBD1. Unmatched junction bases numbered 7, after V lost 3 bases and J lost 6 bases. Germline V gives CDR1 DFQATT, CDR2 SNEGSKA (reference sequence). The CDR3 totals 14 residues. Here the CDR3 reads CSASPMQGAQPQHF. The CDR3 nucleotides read TGCAGTGCTAGTCCGATGCAGGGGGCTCAGCCCCAGCATTTT.

The chain links TRBV13 to TRBJ1-1, with D unclear. Germline loops: CDR1 PRHDT, CDR2 FYEKMQ (reference sequence). V lost 2 bases and J 3 bases, leaving 7 bases between the germline ends. The CDR3 loop spans 13 amino acids. CDR3 DNA sequence: TGTGCCAGCAGCTTACAAACGGACACTGAAGCTTTCTTT. Translated, it gives CASSLQTDTEAFF.

The chain has TRBV3-1 (or the pseudogene TRBV3-2) and TRBJ2-7; 9 nucleotides line up with TRBD2. From germline, CDR1 is LGHDT and CDR2 YNNKEL (reference sequence). The V segment lost 4 bases and the J segment 2 bases; nucleotides outside the gene matches: 3. CDR3 size: 14 residues. The CDR3 nucleotides read TGTGCCAGCAGCCTGCGGGGGGGCGCCTACGAGCAGTACTTC. It codes for CASSLRGGAYEQYF.

CDR3: CATSSPSRSDNEQFF. The CDR3 bases are TGTGCCACCAGCAGCCCGTCGCGGTCCGACAATGAGCAGTTCTTC. The genes are TRBV15 and TRBJ2-1; D not resolved. The CDR3 is made up of 15 amino acids. Germline V lookup: CDR1 LNHNV, CDR2 YYDKDF (reference sequence). The V end was cut by 3 bases, the J end by 5 bases, with 14 bases between.

The J gene is TRBJ1-2, the V gene TRBV6-5; TRBD1 is a possible D gene (6 bases). CDR3 length: 12 residues. Germline V CDR1 and CDR2: MNHEY, SVGAGI. V lost 10 bases and J lost 7, with 16 bases in between. Here the CDR3 DNA reads TGTGCCACCCAAGGGGGGGCTGGTGGCTACACCTTC. It yields the protein CATQGGAGGYTF.